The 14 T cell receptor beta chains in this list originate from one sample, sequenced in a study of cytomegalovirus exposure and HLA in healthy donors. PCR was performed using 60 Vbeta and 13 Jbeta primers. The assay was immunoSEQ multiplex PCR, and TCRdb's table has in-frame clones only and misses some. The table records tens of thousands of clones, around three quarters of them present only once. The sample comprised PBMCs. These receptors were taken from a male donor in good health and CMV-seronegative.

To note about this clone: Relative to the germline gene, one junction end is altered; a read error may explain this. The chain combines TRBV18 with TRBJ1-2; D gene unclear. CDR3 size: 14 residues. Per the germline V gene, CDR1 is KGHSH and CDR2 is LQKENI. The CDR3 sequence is CASSPQETNYGYPF. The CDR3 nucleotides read TGTGCCAGCTCACCACAGGAAACGAACTATGGCTACCCCTTC.

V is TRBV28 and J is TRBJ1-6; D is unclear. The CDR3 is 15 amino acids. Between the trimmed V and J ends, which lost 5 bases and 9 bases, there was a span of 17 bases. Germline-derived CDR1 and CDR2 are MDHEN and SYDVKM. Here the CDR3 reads CASSPTSPGSSPLHF. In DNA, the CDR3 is TGTGCCAGCAGTCCGACGTCCCCTGGGAGTTCACCCCTCCACTTT.

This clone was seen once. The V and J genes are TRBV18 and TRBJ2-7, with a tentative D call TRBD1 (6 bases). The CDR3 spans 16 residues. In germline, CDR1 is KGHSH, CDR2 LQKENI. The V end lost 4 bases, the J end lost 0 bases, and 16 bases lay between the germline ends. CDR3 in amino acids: CASSLNPGHLSYEQYF. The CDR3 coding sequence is TGTGCCAGCTCACTTAACCCGGGACACCTCTCCTACGAGCAGTACTTC.

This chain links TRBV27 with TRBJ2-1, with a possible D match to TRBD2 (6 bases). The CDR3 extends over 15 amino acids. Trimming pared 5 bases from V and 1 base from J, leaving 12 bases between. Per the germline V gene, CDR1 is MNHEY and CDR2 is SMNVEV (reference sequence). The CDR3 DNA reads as TGTGCCAGCAGTCCCCCGGGACTGTCCTACAATGAGCAGTTCTTC. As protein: CASSPPGLSYNEQFF.

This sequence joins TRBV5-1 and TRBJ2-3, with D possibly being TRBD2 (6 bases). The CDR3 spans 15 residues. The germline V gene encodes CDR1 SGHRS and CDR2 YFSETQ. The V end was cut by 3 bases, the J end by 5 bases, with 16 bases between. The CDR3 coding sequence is TGCGCCAGCAGCTGGGGCGGGACCGGAGGAGATACGCAGTATTTT. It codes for CASSWGGTGGDTQYF. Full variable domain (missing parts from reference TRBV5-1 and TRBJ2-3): KAGVTQTPRYLIKTRGQQVTLSCSPISGHRSVSWYQQTPGQGLQFLFEYFSETQRNKGNFPGRFSGRQFSNSRSEMNVSTLELGDSALYLCASSWGGTGGDTQYFGPGTRLTVL.

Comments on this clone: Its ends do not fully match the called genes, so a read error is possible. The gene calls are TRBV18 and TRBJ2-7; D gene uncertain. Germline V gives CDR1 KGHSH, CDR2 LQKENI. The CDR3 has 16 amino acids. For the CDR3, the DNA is TGTGCCAGCCCACCGACCACGACTGCTGTCGTCCACGAGCAGTACTTC. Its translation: CASPPTTTAVVHEQYF. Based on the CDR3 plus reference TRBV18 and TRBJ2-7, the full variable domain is NAGVMQNPRHLVRRRGQEARLRCSPMKGHSHVYWYRQLPEEGLKFMVYLQKENIIDESGMPKERFSAEFPKEGPSILRIQQVVRGDSAAYFCASPPTTTAVVHEQYFGPGTRLTVT.

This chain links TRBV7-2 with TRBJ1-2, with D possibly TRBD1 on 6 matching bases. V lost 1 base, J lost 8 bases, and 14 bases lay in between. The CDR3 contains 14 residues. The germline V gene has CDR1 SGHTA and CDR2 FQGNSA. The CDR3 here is CASSLVRGTQGYTF. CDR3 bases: TGTGCCAGCAGCTTAGTGCGAGGGACACAGGGCTACACCTTC.

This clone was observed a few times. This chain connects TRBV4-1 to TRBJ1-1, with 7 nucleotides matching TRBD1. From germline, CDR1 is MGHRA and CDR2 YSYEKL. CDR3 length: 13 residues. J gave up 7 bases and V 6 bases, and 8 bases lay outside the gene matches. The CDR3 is CASSPGDRYEAFF. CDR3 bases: TGCGCCAGCAGTCCGGGGGACAGATATGAAGCTTTCTTT.

Here the CDR3 reads CASSLDWGQITQYF. As DNA, the CDR3 is TGTGCCAGCAGCTTAGATTGGGGACAGATAACCCAGTACTTC. The chain joins TRBV7-2 to TRBJ2-5, with 7 bases that match TRBD1. V lost 1 base, J lost 8 bases, and 7 bases stayed unmatched. CDR3 size: 14 residues. Per germline, CDR1 SGHTA and CDR2 FQGNSA.

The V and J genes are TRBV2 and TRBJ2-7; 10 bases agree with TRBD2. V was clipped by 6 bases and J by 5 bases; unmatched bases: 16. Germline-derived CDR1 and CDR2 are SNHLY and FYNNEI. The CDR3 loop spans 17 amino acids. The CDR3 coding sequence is TGTGCCAGCAGGACGACAGCGGCTAGCGGGAGTCAGAACGAGCAGTACTTC. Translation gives CASRTTAASGSQNEQYF.

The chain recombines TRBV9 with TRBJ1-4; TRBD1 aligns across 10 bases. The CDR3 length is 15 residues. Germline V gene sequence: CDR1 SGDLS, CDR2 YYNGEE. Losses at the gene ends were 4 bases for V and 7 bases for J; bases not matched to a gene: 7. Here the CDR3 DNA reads TGTGCCAGCAGCCCAGACAGGGGGCGCGGTGAAAAACTGTTTTTT. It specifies CASSPDRGRGEKLFF.

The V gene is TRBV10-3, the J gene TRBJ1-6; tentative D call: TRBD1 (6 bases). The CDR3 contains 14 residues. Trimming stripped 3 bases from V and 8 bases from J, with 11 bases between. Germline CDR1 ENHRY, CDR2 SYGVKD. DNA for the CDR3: TGTGCCATCAGTGACAGGGGTGGAGATTCACCCCTCCACTTT. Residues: CAISDRGGDSPLHF.

CDR3 sequence reads: CASSSFVGELFF. The DNA of the CDR3 is TGTGCCAGCAGCTCATTTGTCGGGGAGCTGTTTTTT. V is TRBV7-3 and J is TRBJ2-2; D gene ambiguous. The CDR3 covers 12 residues. Germline values: CDR1 SGHTA, CDR2 FQGTGA. V shed 4 bases and J shed 7 bases, with 7 bases lying between them.

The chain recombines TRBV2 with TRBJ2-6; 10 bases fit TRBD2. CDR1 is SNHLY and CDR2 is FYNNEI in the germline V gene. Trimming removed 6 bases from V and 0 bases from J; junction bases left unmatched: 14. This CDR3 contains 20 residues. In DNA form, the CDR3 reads TGTGCCAGCAGCCGAGGACTAGCGGATTTCATTGCCTCTGGGGCCAACGTCCTGACTTTC. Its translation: CASSRGLADFIASGANVLTF. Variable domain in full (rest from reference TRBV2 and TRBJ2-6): EPEVTQTPSHQVTQMGQEVILRCVPISNHLYFYWYRQILGQKVEFLVSFYNNEISEKSEIFDDQFSVERPDGSNFTLKIRSTKLEDSAMYFCASSRGLADFIASGANVLTFGAGSRLTVL.